This TCR beta chain came from a study of early T cells in non-severe SARS-CoV-2 infection (dated by TCRdb to about 2021). With regard to the full study: Bulk RNA from unsorted whole blood was used for TCR sequencing, so alpha and beta chains could not be paired.

Including cysteine and phenylalanine, the CDR3 has 18 amino acids. The read is trimmed to its CDR3 DNA, 54 bases read in frame from base 1. Per the germline V gene, MNHNS is the CDR1 and SASEGT is the CDR2. V was cut back by 4 bases and J by 0 bases, leaving a gap of 16 bases between them. Summary of the overall study and its limitations: VDJdb matching was skewed toward anti-spike CD8 responses, so virus-specific expansions were likely underestimated and private and CD4 specificities were missed.

This clonotype showed up just a few times. Its antigen remains undetermined. Within one base of it there is no much larger clone, and no base qualities were kept. Libraries were constructed by 5' RACE. The sequencer listed for this sample is NextSeq 500. To correct for sequencing error and PCR bias, the TCR library protocol tagged individual cDNA molecules with unique molecular identifiers. Sequencing covered both TCR alpha and beta chains, and within each sample the abundances of alpha and beta sequences were tightly co-correlated. The authors' pipeline ran thus. V gene, J gene and CDR3 annotation of TCR sequences was performed with Decombinator V4. Expanded TCRs were defined as changing significantly between any two time points under a Poisson model with p below 0.0001. TCR abundances were normalised to the total number of TCRs sequenced per sample and expressed as counts per million. TRAV1-2 paired with TRAJ12, TRAJ20 or TRAJ33 defined MAIT TCRs, while TRAV10 paired with TRAJ18 defined iNKT TCRs. VDJdb, accessed 1 November 2021, was searched for CMV, EBV and SARS-CoV-2 annotated TCRs, excluding TCRs annotated for multiple antigens. TCRdb reran the public reads through fastp at Q25 and MiXCR, keeping productive beta chains. Each entry merges the rows of one CDR3 protein and shows their most common DNA and genes. These V and J calls are TCRdb output, not the study's own analysis. In this sample the table shows approximately 69,000 distinct CDR3 sequences, roughly 11% of which occur a single time. The biggest ten clones account for under 7% of the sample.

A case-control design nested within a healthcare worker cohort in London, UK, was used, with weekly nasopharyngeal swab PCR tests and blood sampling performed. Healthcare workers were recruited between 23 and 31 March 2020, during the week of the UK lockdown, and were followed weekly for up to about 16 weeks. The sequencing used whole blood, collected at baseline. The sequence links TRBV6-1 to TRBJ2-6; a tentative D call is TRBD1 (7 bases match). The TCR comes from an adult who was a healthcare worker with PCR-confirmed SARS-CoV-2 infection or an uninfected control (not recorded which). In nucleotide form, the sequence is TGTGCCAGCAGTGGGGAGGAGGGACAGACCTCTGGGGCCAACGTCCTGACTTTC. Its coded protein is CASSGEEGQTSGANVLTF.